This T cell receptor (beta chain) was sequenced in a study of control samples from healthy donors and cancer patients. This table comes from immunoSEQ multiplex PCR, and its TCRdb copy is limited to in-frame clones, with some not included. The profile shows roughly 170,000 clones, around nine tenths of them singletons. V gave up 4 bases and J gave up 5 bases; unmatched junction bases: 8. CDR3 length: 14 residues. CDR1 and CDR2 from the germline V gene are SGHDT and YYEEEE. The material sequenced was blood. The clonotype was recovered from a woman under 40 in good health. This rearrangement joins TRBV5-6 to TRBJ1-1; 7 positions agree with TRBD1. The CDR3, as DNA: TGTGCCAGCAGCCGTGACAGGGCGAGAACTGAAGCTTTCTTT. Translation gives CASSRDRARTEAFF.